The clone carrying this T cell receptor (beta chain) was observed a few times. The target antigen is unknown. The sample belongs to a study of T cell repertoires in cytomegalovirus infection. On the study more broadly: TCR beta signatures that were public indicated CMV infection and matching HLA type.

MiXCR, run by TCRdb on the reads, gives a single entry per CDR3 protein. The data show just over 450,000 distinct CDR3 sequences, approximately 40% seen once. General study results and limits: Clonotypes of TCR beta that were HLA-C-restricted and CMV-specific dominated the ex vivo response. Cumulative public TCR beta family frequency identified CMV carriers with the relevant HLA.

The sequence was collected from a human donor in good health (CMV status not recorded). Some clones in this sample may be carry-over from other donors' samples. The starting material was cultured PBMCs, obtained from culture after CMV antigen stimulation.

The CDR3 is CASSLGYGTMGEQYF. In DNA form, the CDR3 reads TGTGCCAGCAGCTTGGGCTATGGGACGATGGGGGAGCAGTACTTC. The J gene is TRBJ2-7, the V gene TRBV7-2; D could derive from TRBD1 or TRBD2 (5 bases each). The CDR3 loop spans 15 amino acids. With 3 bases removed from V and 7 bases from J, the gap between germline ends came to 19 bases. Germline assignment: CDR1 SGHTA and CDR2 FQGNSA.